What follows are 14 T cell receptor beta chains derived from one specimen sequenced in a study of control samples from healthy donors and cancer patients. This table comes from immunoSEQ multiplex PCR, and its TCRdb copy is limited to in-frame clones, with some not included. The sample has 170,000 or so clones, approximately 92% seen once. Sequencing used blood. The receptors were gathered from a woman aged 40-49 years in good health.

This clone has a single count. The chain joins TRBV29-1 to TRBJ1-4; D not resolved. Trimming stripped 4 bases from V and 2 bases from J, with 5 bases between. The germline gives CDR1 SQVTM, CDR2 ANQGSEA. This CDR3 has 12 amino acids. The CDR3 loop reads CSVGRTNEKLFF. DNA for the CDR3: TGCAGCGTTGGAAGGACTAATGAAAAACTGTTTTTT.

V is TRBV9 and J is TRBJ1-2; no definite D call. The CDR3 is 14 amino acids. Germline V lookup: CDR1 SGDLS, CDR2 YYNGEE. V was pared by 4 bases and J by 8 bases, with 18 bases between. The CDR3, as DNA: TGTGCCAGCAGCCCCCCCCCGGGGATGTGGGGCTACACCTTC. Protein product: CASSPPPGMWGYTF.

CDR3 sequence: CASSLRRDRTYEQYF. The CDR3 region has the DNA TGTGCCAGCAGCTTACGCCGGGACAGGACCTACGAGCAGTACTTC. This chain joins TRBV7-8 and TRBJ2-7; 8 bases agree with TRBD1. The germline V gene encodes CDR1 SGHVS and CDR2 FQNEAQ. This CDR3 has 15 residues. The trim removed 2 bases at V and 2 bases at J, leaving 5 bases unmatched.

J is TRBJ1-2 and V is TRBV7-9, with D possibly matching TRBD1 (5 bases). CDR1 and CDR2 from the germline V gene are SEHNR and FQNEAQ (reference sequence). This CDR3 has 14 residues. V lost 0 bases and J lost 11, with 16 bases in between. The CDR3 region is CASSLAGEQPRYTF. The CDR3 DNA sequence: TGTGCCAGCAGCTTAGCGGGGGAGCAGCCAAGGTACACCTTC.

CDR3 region: CASSYRTENTGELFF. The CDR3 bases are TGTGCCAGCAGTTATAGGACAGAGAACACCGGGGAGCTGTTTTTT. V is TRBV6-5 and J is TRBJ2-2; maybe TRBD1 (6 bases). Germline CDR1 is MNHEY and CDR2 is SVGAGI. V lost 3 bases to trimming and J lost 1 base, with 9 bases between them. This CDR3 spans 15 amino acids.

The CDR3 loop is CASTPLRAGTGELFF. The DNA of the CDR3 is TGTGCCAGCACGCCTCTCAGGGCGGGCACCGGGGAGCTGTTTTTT. V gene TRBV27 combines with J gene TRBJ2-2; the D call may be TRBD1 or TRBD2 (5 bases each). Between the trimmed V and J ends, which lost 7 bases and 4 bases, there was a span of 16 bases. CDR3 size: 15 residues. Germline CDR1 MNHEY, CDR2 SMNVEV (reference sequence).

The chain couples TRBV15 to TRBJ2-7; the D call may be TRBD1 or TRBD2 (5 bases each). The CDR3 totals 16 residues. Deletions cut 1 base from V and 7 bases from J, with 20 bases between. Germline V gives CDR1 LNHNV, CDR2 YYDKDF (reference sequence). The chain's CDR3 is CATSRGPEAVWGEQYF. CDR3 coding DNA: TGTGCCACCAGCAGAGGCCCCGAGGCCGTATGGGGGGAGCAGTACTTC.

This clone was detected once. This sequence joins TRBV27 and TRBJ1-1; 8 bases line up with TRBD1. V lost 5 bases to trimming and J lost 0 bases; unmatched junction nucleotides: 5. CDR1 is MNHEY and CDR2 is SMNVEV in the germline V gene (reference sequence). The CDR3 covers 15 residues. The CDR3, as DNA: TGTGCCAGCAGTATATGGACAGGGCTGAACACTGAAGCTTTCTTT. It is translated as CASSIWTGLNTEAFF.

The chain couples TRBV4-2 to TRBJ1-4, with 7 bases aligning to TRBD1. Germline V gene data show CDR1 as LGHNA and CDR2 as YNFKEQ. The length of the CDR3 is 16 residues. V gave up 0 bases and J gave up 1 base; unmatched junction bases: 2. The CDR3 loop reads CASSQDYRGTNEKLFF. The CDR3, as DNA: TGTGCCAGCAGCCAAGATTACAGGGGAACTAATGAAAAACTGTTTTTT.

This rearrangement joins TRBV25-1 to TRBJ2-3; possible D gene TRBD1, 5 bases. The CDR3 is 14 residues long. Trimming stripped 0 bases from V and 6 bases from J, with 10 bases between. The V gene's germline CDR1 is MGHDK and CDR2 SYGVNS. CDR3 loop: CASSEYPGMDTQYF. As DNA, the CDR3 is TGTGCCAGCAGTGAATACCCAGGGATGGATACGCAGTATTTT. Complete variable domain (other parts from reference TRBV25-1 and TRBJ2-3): EADIYQTPRYLVIGTGKKITLECSQTMGHDKMYWYQQDPGMELHLIHYSYGVNSTEKGDLSSESTVSRIRTEHFPLTLESARPSHTSQYLCASSEYPGMDTQYFGPGTRLTVL.

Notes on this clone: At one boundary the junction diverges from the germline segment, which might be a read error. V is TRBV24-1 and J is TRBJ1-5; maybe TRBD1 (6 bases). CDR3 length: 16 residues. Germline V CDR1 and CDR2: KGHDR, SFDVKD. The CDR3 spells CATSDSQGVGNQSQHF. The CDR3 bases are TGTGCCACCAGTGATTCACAGGGAGTCGGCAATCAGTCCCAGCATTTT.

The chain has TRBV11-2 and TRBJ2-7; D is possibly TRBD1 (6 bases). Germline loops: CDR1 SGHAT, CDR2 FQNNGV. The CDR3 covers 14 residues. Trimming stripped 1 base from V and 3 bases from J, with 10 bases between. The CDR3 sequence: CASSLAQGLYEQYF. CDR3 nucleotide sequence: TGTGCCAGCAGCTTAGCGCAGGGGCTCTACGAGCAGTACTTC.

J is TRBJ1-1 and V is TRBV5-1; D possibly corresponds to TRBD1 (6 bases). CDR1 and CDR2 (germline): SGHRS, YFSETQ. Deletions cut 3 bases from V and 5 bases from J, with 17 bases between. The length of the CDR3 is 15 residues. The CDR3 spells CASSSGGYGVTEAFF. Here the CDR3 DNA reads TGCGCCAGCAGCTCGGGGGGCTACGGGGTTACTGAAGCTTTCTTT.

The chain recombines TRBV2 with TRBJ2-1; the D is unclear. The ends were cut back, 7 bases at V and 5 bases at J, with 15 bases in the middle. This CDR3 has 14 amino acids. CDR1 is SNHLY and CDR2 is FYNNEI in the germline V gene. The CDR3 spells CASTPNTGDNEQFF. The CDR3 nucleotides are TGTGCCAGCACCCCAAACACCGGAGACAATGAGCAGTTCTTC.